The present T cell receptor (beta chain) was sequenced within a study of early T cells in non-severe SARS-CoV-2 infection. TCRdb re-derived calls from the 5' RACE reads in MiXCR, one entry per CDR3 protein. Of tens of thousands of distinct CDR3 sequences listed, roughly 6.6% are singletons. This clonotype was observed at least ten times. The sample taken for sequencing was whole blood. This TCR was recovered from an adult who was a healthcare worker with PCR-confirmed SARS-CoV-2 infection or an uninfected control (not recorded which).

The chain's CDR3 is CASSPRQGWSGELFF. The CDR3 DNA follows: TGTGCCAGCAGCCCCAGACAGGGATGGTCCGGGGAGCTGTTTTTT. V gene TRBV12-3 or TRBV12-4 combines with J gene TRBJ2-2, with TRBD1 identical over 7 bases. Trimming cost V 6 bases and J 6 bases; bases outside gene matches: 10. This CDR3 has 15 amino acids.